The T cell receptor beta chain described here comes from a study of blood T cell repertoires in COVID-19 (dated by TCRdb to between 2020 and 2021). With respect to the entire study: Samples from collaborators originated in the United States, Italy and Spain and spanned both the acute and convalescent phases of COVID-19. Samples were obtained from the ongoing ImmuneRACE study (first 160 participants) and from 1,254 subjects provided by 6 global collaborators. The prospective study material was composed of cDNA or gDNA derived from T cells, B-cell-depleted T cells, or PBMCs. The repertoires were made available in a free public database intended to serve as a resource for research on the immune response to SARS-CoV-2. Where available, HLA class I and class II types were taken from metadata supplied by the sample provider and were not determined by assay-based typing. Sample metadata almost always included a de-identified subject ID, COVID-19 status, age in years and sex. Subjects who had been exposed to COVID-19, were actively infected with it, or had recovered from it provided the deeply sampled blood TCRbeta repertoires that made up the dataset. Results the study describes overall, beyond this receptor: The amount of clinical and demographic metadata varied by source and participant and was provided uncurated.

As for this clone: Which antigen it targets is not known. Base qualities are missing; no much larger clone stands one base away.

Whole blood was collected in K2EDTA tubes by collaborating institutions according to the institutions' own protocols. Collaborator samples were shipped for TCRbeta analysis as frozen whole blood, isolated PBMCs, or DNA extracted from either sample type. TCRbeta CDR3 regions were amplified from genomic DNA using the immunoSEQ Assay, a bias-controlled multiplex PCR. Per the authors' processing: The number of nucleated cells in each sample was estimated by amplification of reference gene primers within the assay. To quantify the absolute abundance of each unique TCRbeta CDR3 rearrangement, sequence reads were collapsed and filtered. For each sample, productive Simpson clonality was calculated by taking the square root of Simpson's diversity index across productive rearrangements. As stored in TCRdb, this immuneACCESS dataset retains in-frame rearrangements with V and J assigned. A fraction of the clones does not appear; measured against another copy, unresolved V genes explain less than half of the discrepancy, and the remainder lacks a known reason. The D gene and trimming were derived from the DNA, and the V and J assignments and clone size from that table. This sample lists approximately 400,000 clones; approximately 80% were detected once. The top ten clones comprise more than 0.95% of the sample.

V sheds 0 bases and J sheds 9 bases, leaving 18 bases between their ends. The CDR3 runs 15 residues from the cysteine to the phenylalanine. This entry keeps only the CDR3 DNA: 45 bases, framed from base 1. The germline V gene specifies MNHEY as CDR1 and SVGEGT as CDR2. The receptor's source is a human donor with acute or convalescent COVID-19. The donor label of this sample is uncertain. The sequence links TRBV6-2 or TRBV6-3 to TRBJ2-7; the D gene lacks a confident call. Sample: peripheral blood. The DNA sequence reads TGTGCCAGCAGTTACTCGAGGTCGCCGTCCACTTGGCAGTACTTC. Translated, this is CASSYSRSPSTWQYF.